The present T cell receptor (beta chain) was sequenced within a study of technical replicates of blood from a few donors. Repertoires were generated with immunoSEQ multiplex PCR, while TCRdb's copy carries only in-frame clones and drops some. The sample yields about 93,000 clones, 95% seen once. This CDR3 has 14 amino acids. The germline gives CDR1 SGHVS, CDR2 FNYEAQ. Deletions cut 4 bases from V and 6 bases from J, with 13 bases between. The chain uses TRBV7-6 and TRBJ2-4, with a possible D match to TRBD2 (6 bases). Sequencing was done on a sample of T cells isolated from PBMCs. The sequence was obtained from a human donor in good health. The CDR3 sequence is CASSSLEGPNIQYF. The CDR3 region has the DNA TGTGCCAGCAGCTCCTTGGAGGGGCCAAACATTCAGTACTTC.